A selection of T cell receptor beta chains follows, all from one sample in a study of identical twins. TCRdb re-analysed the 5' RACE reads in MiXCR, keeping a single row per CDR3 protein. The profile shows around 690,000 distinct CDR3 sequences, less than 25% of them singletons. These data also formed part of another study, on T cells expressing NK-cell markers.

Sequencing input: PBMCs. These receptors were taken from a woman under 30 in good health. Both conserved end residues are part of each CDR3. A D gene is named only where the DNA matches it firmly. Where a row states a size, it is once, few, many or the class of an expanded clone; other rows omit it.

clone_size: many
d_call: -
j_call: TRBJ2-1
v_call: TRBV29-1
cdr3_nt: TGCAGCGTTGAGTTGACCTTCTCCTACAATGAGCAGTTCTTC
cdr3_aa: CSVELTFSYNEQFF

clone_size: -
d_call: -
j_call: TRBJ2-1
v_call: TRBV7-6
cdr3_nt: TGTGCCAGCAGGGGGGGGCCCTCCGAGCGTGAGCAGTTCTTC
cdr3_aa: CASRGGPSEREQFF

clone_size: few
d_call: TRBD1
j_call: TRBJ2-1
v_call: TRBV29-1
cdr3_nt: TGCAGCGTCGTCCGGGACAGGGGCTACAATGAGCAGTTCTTC
cdr3_aa: CSVVRDRGYNEQFF

clone_size: -
d_call: -
j_call: TRBJ2-3
v_call: TRBV11-2
cdr3_nt: TGTGCCAGCAGACTACCAGCTAGCGTGGGCACAGATACGCAGTATTTT
cdr3_aa: CASRLPASVGTDTQYF

clone_size: many
d_call: -
j_call: TRBJ2-2
v_call: TRBV21-1
cdr3_nt: TGTGCCAGCAGCAAAGCACTCATGACAGGGAACACCGGGGAGCTGTTTTTT
cdr3_aa: CASSKALMTGNTGELFF

clone_size: few
d_call: TRBD2
j_call: TRBJ2-1
v_call: TRBV29-1
cdr3_nt: TGCAGCCCCCTTGGGCCGGGGGGAGGAAATGAGCAGTTCTTC
cdr3_aa: CSPLGPGGGNEQFF

clone_size: -
d_call: -
j_call: TRBJ2-7
v_call: TRBV2
cdr3_nt: TGTGCCAGCAGTGGTGGGCGGGGGCGTTCCTACGAGCAGTACTTC
cdr3_aa: CASSGGRGRSYEQYF

clone_size: many
d_call: -
j_call: TRBJ2-5
v_call: TRBV2
cdr3_nt: TGTGCCAGCGTTAAACTGGAGACCCAGTACTTC
cdr3_aa: CASVKLETQYF

clone_size: few
d_call: TRBD2
j_call: TRBJ2-1
v_call: TRBV12-3/TRBV12-4
cdr3_nt: TGTGCCAGCATCCTCGCCTCGTCTAGCGGGAGGGCCTTTCGTGAGCAGTTCTTC
cdr3_aa: CASILASSSGRAFREQFF

clone_size: -
d_call: -
j_call: TRBJ1-1
v_call: TRBV7-2
cdr3_nt: TGTGCCAGCAGCTTAAGCGCGGCAGGGAGGACTGAAGCTTTCTTT
cdr3_aa: CASSLSAAGRTEAFF

clone_size: few
d_call: TRBD1
j_call: TRBJ1-2
v_call: TRBV20-1
cdr3_nt: TGCAGTGCTAGAAAAGAGGGGGCCTGGGGCTACACCTTC
cdr3_aa: CSARKEGAWGYTF

clone_size: -
d_call: -
j_call: TRBJ1-1
v_call: TRBV21-1
cdr3_nt: TGTGCCAGCAGCAAAGCGGGGGGCTCGGACACTGAAGCTTTCTTT
cdr3_aa: CASSKAGGSDTEAFF

clone_size: many
d_call: -
j_call: TRBJ1-1
v_call: TRBV10-3
cdr3_nt: TGTGCCATCAGTGCCCAAGGGGGTGAAGCTTTCTTT
cdr3_aa: CAISAQGGEAFF

clone_size: few
d_call: -
j_call: TRBJ2-1
v_call: TRBV13
cdr3_nt: TGTGCCAGCAGCTTTAGAACAGAGCAGTTCTTC
cdr3_aa: CASSFRTEQFF

clone_size: -
d_call: -
j_call: TRBJ1-6
v_call: TRBV5-1
cdr3_nt: TGCGCCAGCAGCGCCGGACAGAATTCACCCCTCCACTTT
cdr3_aa: CASSAGQNSPLHF

clone_size: -
d_call: -
j_call: TRBJ1-2
v_call: TRBV12-3/TRBV12-4
cdr3_nt: TGTGCCAGCAGTTTTGGTCACAACTATGGCTACACCTTC
cdr3_aa: CASSFGHNYGYTF

clone_size: many
d_call: -
j_call: TRBJ2-7
v_call: TRBV12-3/TRBV12-4
cdr3_nt: TGTGCCAGCAGTTTAACCGGGAACGAGCAGTACTTC
cdr3_aa: CASSLTGNEQYF

clone_size: many
d_call: TRBD2
j_call: TRBJ2-1
v_call: TRBV29-1
cdr3_nt: TGCAGCGCCTACGGGGGGGTGGTAGACAATGAGCAGTTCTTC
cdr3_aa: CSAYGGVVDNEQFF

clone_size: few
d_call: -
j_call: TRBJ2-2
v_call: TRBV18
cdr3_nt: TGTGCCAGCTCACGATTGATCGAAGGTGGACACATCCTTTCGAACACCGGGGAGCTGTTTTTT
cdr3_aa: CASSRLIEGGHILSNTGELFF

clone_size: few
d_call: -
j_call: TRBJ1-1
v_call: TRBV29-1
cdr3_nt: TGCAGCGTTGAAATGGGGGTTAGCACTGAAGCTTTCTTT
cdr3_aa: CSVEMGVSTEAFF

clone_size: -
d_call: TRBD2
j_call: TRBJ2-7
v_call: TRBV6-5
cdr3_nt: TGTGCCAGCAGTTATACGAGTTGGCTAGCGGGACCCCACGAGCAGTACTTC
cdr3_aa: CASSYTSWLAGPHEQYF

clone_size: -
d_call: -
j_call: TRBJ2-5
v_call: TRBV29-1
cdr3_nt: TGCAGCGTTGAAGGGACAGCGGATGGAAGATCGGCCCAGTACTTC
cdr3_aa: CSVEGTADGRSAQYF

clone_size: many
d_call: -
j_call: TRBJ2-6
v_call: TRBV20-1
cdr3_nt: TGCAGTGCTTCTTCCTCTGGGGCCAACGTCCTGACTTTC
cdr3_aa: CSASSSGANVLTF

clone_size: -
d_call: TRBD2
j_call: TRBJ2-5
v_call: TRBV11-2
cdr3_nt: TGTGCCAGCAGTCCGATCGGCGGGAGAGAGACCCAGTACTTC
cdr3_aa: CASSPIGGRETQYF

clone_size: -
d_call: TRBD2
j_call: TRBJ2-1
v_call: TRBV20-1
cdr3_nt: TGCAGTGCTAGAGTTGCTAGCGGGAGCCTCAATGAGCAGTTCTTC
cdr3_aa: CSARVASGSLNEQFF

clone_size: -
d_call: TRBD1
j_call: TRBJ1-1
v_call: TRBV20-1
cdr3_nt: TGCAGTGCTCCCCGACAGGGGAGAACTGAAGCTTTCTTT
cdr3_aa: CSAPRQGRTEAFF

clone_size: many
d_call: -
j_call: TRBJ1-2
v_call: TRBV7-9
cdr3_nt: TGTGCCAGCAGCTTAGCGGGGAGTTATGGCTACACCTTC
cdr3_aa: CASSLAGSYGYTF